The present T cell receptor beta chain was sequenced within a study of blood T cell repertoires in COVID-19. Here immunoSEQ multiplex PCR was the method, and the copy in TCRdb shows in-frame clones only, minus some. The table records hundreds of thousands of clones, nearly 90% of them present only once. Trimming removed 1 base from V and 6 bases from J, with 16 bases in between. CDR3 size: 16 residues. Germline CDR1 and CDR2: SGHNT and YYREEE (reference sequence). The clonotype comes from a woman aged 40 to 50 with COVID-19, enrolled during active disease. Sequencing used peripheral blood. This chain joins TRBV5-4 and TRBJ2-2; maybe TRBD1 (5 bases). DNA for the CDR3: TGTGCCAGCAGCTTGAAGTCAGGGAATACCGCCGGGGAGCTGTTTTTT. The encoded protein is CASSLKSGNTAGELFF.